The 25 T cell receptor beta chains given below trace back to one sample, sequenced in a study of T cells after yellow fever vaccination. TCRdb fed the 5' RACE reads into MiXCR, producing one record per CDR3 protein. The profile shows a few hundred thousand distinct CDR3 sequences, approximately 8% of them singletons. The specimen was PBMCs, collected more than 35 days after the first yellow fever vaccination. Receptors originate from a man aged 18 to 29 who received the YFV17D yellow fever vaccine.

This clonotype was counted a few times. In DNA form, the CDR3 reads TGCAGCGTTGAAGGGACAGGGGGCGGCGGCTACACCTTC. As protein: CSVEGTGGGGYTF. This chain connects TRBV29-1 to TRBJ1-2; 11 bases line up with TRBD1. V was clipped by 1 base and J by 8 bases; unmatched bases: 3. Germline assignment: CDR1 SQVTM and CDR2 ANQGSEA. This CDR3 is 13 amino acids long.

This clonotype has a count of ten or more. The chain employs TRBV5-1 and TRBJ2-1, with 11 nucleotides matching TRBD2. V was clipped by 4 bases and J by 4 bases; unmatched bases: 4. Germline V gene data show CDR1 as SGHRS and CDR2 as YFSETQ. The CDR3 length is 15 residues. CDR3 sequence (DNA): TGCGCCAGCAGCCCCGGGACTAGCGGATACAATGAGCAGTTCTTC. Translated, it gives CASSPGTSGYNEQFF.

This clonotype came up a few times. The rearrangement joins TRBV13 to TRBJ2-1, with D hard to call. CDR1 and CDR2 from the germline V gene are PRHDT and FYEKMQ (reference sequence). V lost 1 base, J lost 9 bases, and 10 bases lay in between. The CDR3 extends over 13 amino acids. Here the CDR3 DNA reads TGTGCCAGCAGCTTAGATCAGGACGGTGAGCAGTTCTTC. Protein sequence: CASSLDQDGEQFF.

This clonotype has a handful of counts. This chain uses TRBV20-1 with TRBJ2-5; either TRBD1 or TRBD2 may fit D (5 bases each). The CDR3 consists of 15 residues. Trimming left V 3 bases short and J 4 bases short, with 18 bases between. CDR1 DFQATT and CDR2 SNEGSKA come from the germline V gene (reference sequence). The CDR3 sequence is CSARTGTSPRETQYF. The CDR3 DNA sequence: TGCAGTGCTAGGACCGGGACCAGTCCCCGAGAGACCCAGTACTTC.

The CDR3 DNA reads TGTGCCAGCGGACTAGCGGGGGGTCGCACAGATACGCAGTATTTT. This sequence encodes CASGLAGGRTDTQYF. The chain links TRBV7-6 to TRBJ2-3; 14 positions agree with TRBD2. V was pared by 8 bases and J by 1 base, with 2 bases of the junction left unmatched. The length of the CDR3 is 15 residues. CDR1 and CDR2 from the germline V gene are SGHVS and FNYEAQ.

In its sample, this clonotype was seen many times. This chain links TRBV7-2 with TRBJ1-2; D may be TRBD1 (5 bases). Germline CDR1 SGHTA, CDR2 FQGNSA. V dropped 5 bases and J dropped 4 bases, with 20 bases sitting between them. The length of the CDR3 is 16 residues. The CDR3, as DNA: TGTGCCAGCAGCATAAGACAGCCTGGGCTGAGCTATGGCTACACCTTC. Translated, it gives CASSIRQPGLSYGYTF.

The chain couples TRBV13 to TRBJ2-1; D may match TRBD1 or TRBD2 (5 bases each). Germline assignment: CDR1 PRHDT and CDR2 FYEKMQ (reference sequence). The ends were cut back, 5 bases at V and 13 bases at J, with 18 bases in the middle. There are 13 residues in the CDR3. The CDR3 region has the DNA TGTGCCAGCAGCGCTGCCGGGGCCAACACCCAGTTCTTC. This translates into CASSAAGANTQFF.

This clonotype occurred a few times. CDR3: CASSLVPGQGSDGYTF. The CDR3 DNA reads as TGTGCCAGCAGTTTAGTGCCGGGACAGGGGTCTGACGGCTACACCTTC. This chain joins TRBV12-3 or TRBV12-4 and TRBJ1-2; TRBD1 matches 10 bases. V was pared by 1 base and J by 8 bases, with 10 bases of the junction left unmatched. There are 16 residues in the CDR3.

This clonotype was seen repeatedly, ten times or more. The chain uses TRBV5-1 and TRBJ2-7, with D possibly being TRBD1 (5 bases). Germline V gene sequence: CDR1 SGHRS, CDR2 YFSETQ. This CDR3 region has 14 residues. V gave up 0 bases and J gave up 5 bases, with 12 bases separating them. The CDR3 DNA follows: TGCGCCAGCAGCTTGGGGCAGGGCCGCGACGAGCAGTACTTC. This translates into CASSLGQGRDEQYF.

This clonotype was seen repeatedly, ten times or more. The chain combines TRBV9 with TRBJ1-3, with D unclear. CDR3 size: 15 residues. The V end lost 0 bases, the J end lost 0 bases, and 7 bases lay between the germline ends. CDR1 is SGDLS and CDR2 is YYNGEE in the germline V gene. The CDR3 loop reads CASSVAPSSGNTIYF. DNA of the CDR3: TGTGCCAGCAGCGTAGCCCCAAGCTCTGGAAACACCATATATTTT.

The J gene is TRBJ2-5, the V gene TRBV11-2; perhaps TRBD1 as D (5 bases). The CDR3 is made up of 12 amino acids. V shed 7 bases and J shed 9 bases, with 15 bases lying between them. Looked up from germline, CDR1 is SGHAT and CDR2 is FQNNGV. For the CDR3, the DNA is TGTGCCAGCATTCAAGGGGCTGGGGCCCAGTACTTC. Residues: CASIQGAGAQYF.

This rearrangement joins TRBV30 to TRBJ2-7, with 9 bases matching TRBD1. The CDR3 covers 13 residues. CDR1 is GTSNPN and CDR2 is SVGIG in the germline V gene (reference sequence). With 3 bases clipped from V and 3 bases from J, the junction kept 3 bases outside the gene matches. CDR3 sequence: CAWRGTGFYEQYF. The DNA for the CDR3 is TGTGCCTGGAGGGGGACAGGGTTCTACGAGCAGTACTTC.

The rearrangement links TRBV3-1 to TRBJ1-6, with D perhaps TRBD1 (5 bases). Germline V gene sequence: CDR1 LGHDT, CDR2 YNNKEL (reference sequence). V was trimmed by 10 bases and J by 8 bases, leaving 15 bases between them. The CDR3 has 13 amino acids. CDR3 sequence: CATGDEKDSPLHF. In nucleotides, the CDR3 is TGTGCCACTGGGGACGAAAAGGATTCACCCCTCCACTTT. The variable domain in full, completed from reference TRBV3-1 and TRBJ1-6, reads DTAVSQTPKYLVTQMGNDKSIKCEQNLGHDTMYWYKQDSKKFLKIMFSYNNKELIINETVPNRFSPKSPDKAHLNLHINSLELGDSAVYFCATGDEKDSPLHFGNGTRLTVT.

V is TRBV7-2 and J is TRBJ2-6, with 8 bases matching TRBD1. The CDR3 is 16 residues long. With 5 bases clipped from V and 4 bases from J, the junction kept 7 bases outside the gene matches. Germline V lookup: CDR1 SGHTA, CDR2 FQGNSA. The CDR3 nucleotides read TGTGCCAGCAGCCAAACTCAGGGGGCAGGGGCCAACGTCCTGACTTTC. Protein sequence: CASSQTQGAGANVLTF. Supplemented by reference TRBV7-2 and TRBJ2-6, the full variable domain reads GAGVSQSPSNKVTEKGKDVELRCDPISGHTALYWYRQSLGQGLEFLIYFQGNSAPDKSGLPSDRFSAERTGGSVSTLTIQRTQQEDSAVYLCASSQTQGAGANVLTFGAGSRLTVL.

This chain connects TRBV2 to TRBJ2-5, with D perhaps assigned TRBD1 or TRBD2 (7 bases each). V gave up 3 bases and J gave up 5 bases, with 13 bases separating them. The CDR3 is 14 amino acids. Germline assignment: CDR1 SNHLY and CDR2 FYNNEI. The CDR3 protein is CASSESRGGETQYF. In DNA form, the CDR3 reads TGTGCCAGCAGTGAGAGCAGGGGGGGGGAGACCCAGTACTTC. Filled out from reference TRBV2 and TRBJ2-5, the complete variable domain reads EPEVTQTPSHQVTQMGQEVILRCVPISNHLYFYWYRQILGQKVEFLVSFYNNEISEKSEIFDDQFSVERPDGSNFTLKIRSTKLEDSAMYFCASSESRGGETQYFGPGTRLLVL.

By share, this clonotype ranks as medium-sized (0.01 to 0.1%). The chain carries TRBV10-3 and TRBJ1-4; D call uncertain. The CDR3 has 17 residues. Looked up from germline, CDR1 is ENHRY and CDR2 is SYGVKD. V was cut by 0 bases and J by 7 bases, with 18 bases left in between. The CDR3 DNA reads as TGTGCCATCAGTGAGTCGACGCGGCACCCGTGGATTGAAAAACTGTTTTTT. This sequence encodes CAISESTRHPWIEKLFF.

V usage is TRBV5-1 and J usage is TRBJ2-3; D is unclear. Trimming cost V 0 bases and J 2 bases, with 10 bases left between them. Germline V lookup: CDR1 SGHRS, CDR2 YFSETQ. This CDR3 has 15 amino acids. The CDR3 DNA sequence: TGCGCCAGCAGCTTGGAACAGCCCGACACAGATACGCAGTATTTT. Its translation is CASSLEQPDTDTQYF.

This clonotype occurred a few times. The V and J genes are TRBV5-6 and TRBJ2-2; TRBD2 aligns across 7 bases. Germline CDR1 SGHDT, CDR2 YYEEEE. The CDR3 is 16 amino acids. With 3 bases clipped from V and 0 bases from J, the junction kept 5 bases outside the gene matches. CDR3 sequence: CASSSGGGANTGELFF. The CDR3 DNA sequence: TGTGCCAGCAGCTCGGGGGGTGGTGCGAACACCGGGGAGCTGTTTTTT.

In its sample, this clonotype was seen a few times. The J gene is TRBJ2-1, the V gene TRBV11-2; D not certain. The CDR3 runs 10 residues. Germline V gene lookup returns CDR1 SGHAT and CDR2 FQNNGV. Trimming removed 5 bases from V and 10 bases from J, with 6 bases in between. The CDR3 protein is CASSIVEQFF. The CDR3 DNA reads as TGTGCCAGCAGCATAGTCGAGCAGTTCTTC.

The chain combines TRBV6-1 with TRBJ2-7; possibly TRBD1 for D (5 bases). Germline loops: CDR1 MNHNS, CDR2 SASEGT. This CDR3 spans 15 amino acids. V shed 5 bases and J shed 0 bases, with 14 bases lying between them. The CDR3 region is CASSPETAFSYEQYV. The CDR3 coding sequence is TGTGCCAGCAGTCCCGAGACAGCGTTCTCCTACGAGCAGTACGTC.

This clonotype was counted only a few times. This chain uses TRBV29-1 with TRBJ2-7; TRBD2 matches at 12 bases. Germline CDR1 SQVTM, CDR2 ANQGSEA. With V trimmed by 1 base and J by 4 bases, 14 bases remained unmatched. The CDR3 is 18 residues long. The CDR3: CSVEGRTSGGTEGYEQYF. CDR3 in DNA: TGCAGCGTTGAAGGGCGAACTAGCGGGGGGACCGAAGGGTACGAGCAGTACTTC.

This clonotype was recorded a few times. The chain has TRBV5-1 and TRBJ1-3; unclear D gene. V was trimmed by 0 bases and J by 7 bases, leaving 14 bases between them. CDR3 length equals 15 residues. Germline V gene data show CDR1 as SGHRS and CDR2 as YFSETQ. The CDR3 is CASSLAGTGRNTIYF. The CDR3 coding sequence is TGCGCCAGCAGCTTGGCCGGCACTGGTCGTAACACCATATATTTT.

This clonotype was detected only a few times. The J gene is TRBJ2-1, the V gene TRBV5-1, with 8 nucleotides matching TRBD2. Germline-derived CDR1 and CDR2 are SGHRS and YFSETQ. The CDR3 runs to 16 residues. The ends lost 4 bases at V and 5 bases at J; junction bases unmatched: 11. The CDR3 protein is CASSPGGEWWDNEQFF. The CDR3 nucleotides are TGCGCCAGCAGCCCGGGGGGGGAATGGTGGGACAATGAGCAGTTCTTC.

This clonotype was seen at least ten times. DNA of the CDR3: TGTGCCAGCACCCCCCTCCGCGGGGGGACGCATTCACCCCTCCACTTT. Amino acids: CASTPLRGGTHSPLHF. V is TRBV7-8 and J is TRBJ1-6, with TRBD1 as a possible D gene (5 bases). V was cut by 7 bases and J by 8 bases, with 21 bases left in between. Germline loops: CDR1 SGHVS, CDR2 FQNEAQ. The CDR3 spans 16 residues.

This clonotype showed up just a few times. The V and J genes are TRBV9 and TRBJ2-1; D is unresolved. Per the germline V gene, CDR1 is SGDLS and CDR2 is YYNGEE. The length of the CDR3 is 15 residues. The V and J ends lost 0 bases and 5 bases respectively, with 12 bases between them. Written as DNA, the CDR3 is TGTGCCAGCAGCGTAGGGATAACGCCGAACAATGAGCAGTTCTTC. This gives the protein CASSVGITPNNEQFF.